The 19 T cell receptor beta chains below come from one sample, sequenced in a study of T cells in Graves' hyperthyroidism and ophthalmopathy. From RNA transcripts, TCR beta CDR3 regions were amplified. The TCR CDR3 was amplified in a first-round RT-PCR using the HTBI primer set. TCRdb independently ran MiXCR on the multiplex PCR reads; one entry per CDR3 protein. The sample consists of a few hundred thousand distinct CDR3 sequences, roughly 14% of them appearing once. Source material: blood. These receptors were collected from a woman aged 25-40 years with Graves' hyperthyroidism.

This sequence joins TRBV4-3 and TRBJ2-1; 7 nucleotides match TRBD2. The CDR3 has 16 amino acids. V was pared by 1 base and J by 4 bases, with 7 bases of the junction left unmatched. Germline V gene lookup returns CDR1 LGHNA and CDR2 YSLEER. The CDR3 is CASSQGWREQYNEQFF. In DNA, the CDR3 is TGCGCCAGCAGCCAAGGTTGGCGGGAGCAATACAATGAGCAGTTCTTC.

There are many counts of this clonotype. As DNA, the CDR3 is TGTGCCAGCAGTTGGACACCCAACACCGGGGAGCTGTTTTTT. Translated: CASSWTPNTGELFF. The V gene is TRBV6-2 or TRBV6-3, the J gene TRBJ2-2; D might be TRBD1 (5 bases). The CDR3 has 14 amino acids. V lost 4 bases, J lost 2 bases, and 8 bases lay in between. Germline-derived CDR1 and CDR2 are MNHEY and SVGEGT.

This clonotype was detected ten times or more. The chain uses TRBV24-1 and TRBJ2-1; D remains ambiguous. CDR3 length equals 11 residues. V shed 5 bases and J shed 6 bases, with 4 bases lying between them. Germline-derived CDR1 and CDR2 are KGHDR and SFDVKD. Here the CDR3 reads CATSGSNEQFF. In DNA form, the CDR3 reads TGTGCCACCAGTGGATCCAATGAGCAGTTCTTC.

In its sample, this clonotype was seen many times. This chain uses TRBV27 with TRBJ1-1, with unresolved D. V lost 2 bases and J lost 0, with 7 bases in between. From germline, CDR1 is MNHEY and CDR2 SMNVEV (reference sequence). This CDR3 has 14 residues. As DNA, the CDR3 is TGTGCCAGCAGTTTAGCGGAAATGAACACTGAAGCTTTCTTT. It yields the protein CASSLAEMNTEAFF.

The chain combines TRBV5-6 with TRBJ2-1; the D gene is possibly TRBD2 (5 bases). The CDR3 covers 16 residues. Germline lookup yields CDR1 SGHDT and CDR2 YYEEEE. Trimming took off 0 bases at V and 5 bases at J, with 15 bases between the two ends. CDR3 in amino acids: CASSLAGVGLNNEQFF. In DNA form, the CDR3 reads TGTGCCAGCAGCTTGGCCGGGGTAGGTTTGAACAATGAGCAGTTCTTC.

This clonotype was detected many times. This rearrangement joins TRBV3-1 to TRBJ2-1; tentatively, D is TRBD2 (5 bases). This CDR3 is 11 amino acids long. Trimming left V 5 bases short and J 12 bases short, with 11 bases between. In germline, CDR1 is LGHDT, CDR2 YNNKEL (reference sequence). The CDR3 coding sequence is TGTGCCAGCAGCTGGCGGGCCGCGCAGTTCTTC. Translation gives CASSWRAAQFF.

This chain links TRBV6-1 with TRBJ1-5; D might be TRBD1 (5 bases). The V end lost 6 bases, the J end lost 0 bases, and 12 bases lay between the germline ends. Germline loops: CDR1 MNHNS, CDR2 SASEGT. CDR3 length: 15 amino acids. The CDR3: CASRGGLNSNQPQHF. CDR3 nucleotides: TGTGCCAGCAGGGGGGGACTGAATAGCAATCAGCCCCAGCATTTT.

This clonotype was seen at least ten times. The V call is TRBV6-6, the J call TRBJ1-1; a weak D match, TRBD1 (5 bases). CDR3 length: 16 amino acids. Germline CDR1 and CDR2: MNHNY and SVGAGI (reference sequence). V was cut by 2 bases and J by 1 base, with 14 bases left in between. The CDR3 DNA reads as TGTGCCAGCAGTTACGAATGGGGGACGCCGAACACTGAAGCTTTCTTT. Its translation: CASSYEWGTPNTEAFF.

This clonotype came up many times. V and J are TRBV11-2 and TRBJ1-2; 9 nucleotides line up with TRBD1. This CDR3 comprises 14 residues. The germline V gene has CDR1 SGHAT and CDR2 FQNNGV. Trimming removed 3 bases from V and 4 bases from J; junction bases left unmatched: 3. Here the CDR3 reads CASSLGQGSYGYTF. The DNA for the CDR3 is TGTGCCAGCAGCTTGGGACAGGGATCCTATGGCTACACCTTC.

This clonotype came up many times. The chain uses TRBV12-3 or TRBV12-4 and TRBJ2-5; D gene unclear. The CDR3 contains 13 residues. Trimming left V 2 bases short and J 4 bases short, with 8 bases between. The CDR3 coding sequence is TGTGCCAGCAGTTTAAAGGGTTTAGAGACCCAGTACTTC. It yields the protein CASSLKGLETQYF.

The chain joins TRBV9 to TRBJ1-4; D might be TRBD1 (5 bases). Germline V gene lookup returns CDR1 SGDLS and CDR2 YYNGEE. Trimming removed 0 bases at V and 8 bases at J, with 14 bases between. This CDR3 has 15 residues. CDR3 DNA sequence: TGTGCCAGCAGCGTAGAGGGGAGGAGGGAGGAAAAACTGTTTTTT. Residues: CASSVEGRREEKLFF.

This clonotype was seen ten or more times. The genes are TRBV20-1 and TRBJ1-2, with a weak D call TRBD1 (6 bases). Germline V gene lookup returns CDR1 DFQATT and CDR2 SNEGSKA (reference sequence). This CDR3 region has 11 residues. With 6 bases removed from V and 4 bases from J, the gap between germline ends came to 9 bases. The CDR3 loop is CSAWTAYGYTF. The CDR3 DNA sequence: TGCAGTGCCTGGACAGCCTATGGCTACACCTTC.

Note on this clonotype: Because the CDR3's place on the DNA is in doubt, the DNA is left out and the CDR3 is given as listed by TCRdb. This rearrangement joins TRBV7-2 to TRBJ2-3; the table's D gene call, TRBD2, was not cross checked with the DNA. Germline V gives CDR1 SGHTA, CDR2 FQGNSA. The CDR3 extends over 24 residues, inclusive of both ends. CDR3 sequence reads: CASSFYICSARDIPTQINTDTQYF.

The CDR3: CASSGGGNEAFF. The CDR3 region has the DNA TGTGCCAGCAGTGGAGGCGGCAACGAAGCTTTCTTT. The J gene is TRBJ1-1, the V gene TRBV6-1; D is unresolved. V was pared by 4 bases and J by 8 bases, with 11 bases between. Germline CDR1 reads MNHNS; CDR2 reads SASEGT. This CDR3 contains 12 residues.

This clonotype was detected ten times or more. The CDR3 region has the DNA TGTGCCAGCAGCCGGTTAAGCACTAGCGGGAGTTCAGATACGCAGTATTTT. Its translation is CASSRLSTSGSSDTQYF. The rearrangement uses TRBV11-2 and TRBJ2-3, with 11 bases lining up with TRBD2. The CDR3 totals 17 residues. Germline V gene data show CDR1 as SGHAT and CDR2 as FQNNGV. V lost 5 bases, J lost 4 bases, and 11 bases stayed unmatched.

The chain employs TRBV7-6 and TRBJ2-1; perhaps TRBD2 as D (7 bases). The germline gives CDR1 SGHVS, CDR2 FNYEAQ. Trimming removed 1 base from V and 2 bases from J, with 18 bases in between. The CDR3 has 18 amino acids. CDR3 amino acids: CASSLVRGLAEPYNEQFF. DNA of the CDR3: TGTGCCAGCAGCTTAGTTCGGGGGCTAGCGGAACCCTACAATGAGCAGTTCTTC.

This clonotype was counted at least ten times. CDR3 DNA sequence: TGCAGTGCTACAGAAACCCACAATGAGCAGTTCTTC. It yields the protein CSATETHNEQFF. The chain carries TRBV20-1 and TRBJ2-1; the D is unclear. The V gene's germline CDR1 is DFQATT and CDR2 SNEGSKA (reference sequence). The CDR3 is 12 amino acids. V lost 4 bases and J lost 5, with 9 bases in between.

This clonotype was counted at least ten times. The chain links TRBV11-2 to TRBJ2-1; 10 bases align to TRBD2. The CDR3 length is 16 residues. Trimming removed 5 bases from V and 8 bases from J; junction bases left unmatched: 12. Germline lookup yields CDR1 SGHAT and CDR2 FQNNGV. CDR3 nucleotides: TGTGCCAGCAGCCCAAGGCTAGCGGGAGTGGTCGATGAGCAGTTCTTC. This translates into CASSPRLAGVVDEQFF.

This clonotype was detected many times. V and J are TRBV24-1 and TRBJ2-1, with unresolved D. Germline V gene lookup returns CDR1 KGHDR and CDR2 SFDVKD. The CDR3 covers 14 residues. Trimming stripped 9 bases from V and 0 bases from J, with 11 bases between. The DNA for the CDR3 is TGTGCCACCGTCCTATCGAGCTCCTACAATGAGCAGTTCTTC. The encoded protein is CATVLSSSYNEQFF.